A selection of T cell receptor beta chains follows, all from one sample in a study of blood T cell repertoires in COVID-19. The assay was immunoSEQ multiplex PCR, and TCRdb's table has in-frame clones only and misses some. The repertoire has 95,000 to 150,000 clones, about four fifths of them found once; the top ten carry 3.5% to 5.5%. The source material was peripheral blood. These TCRs come from a woman between 65 and 79 years old with acute or convalescent COVID-19. CDR3s include the opening cysteine and the closing phenylalanine or tryptophan. D genes are given only for firm matches. Clone size, where shown, is once, few, many, or a class for clones that have expanded.

cdr3_nt cdr3_aa clone_size v_call d_call j_call
TGTGCCTGGGGGACAGGGCCAGGAAACACCATATATTTT CAWGTGPGNTIYF - TRBV30 TRBD1 TRBJ1-3
TGTGCCAGCAGCTTACAGGGGTTCAATGAGCAGTTCTTC CASSLQGFNEQFF - TRBV7-9 - TRBJ2-1
TGTGCCAGCAGCTCCGGGACTAGCGGGACCCAGTACTTC CASSSGTSGTQYF - TRBV2 TRBD2 TRBJ2-5
TGTGCCATCAGTGGCGGGGGAACGCTTTACAATGAGCAGTTCTTC CAISGGGTLYNEQFF - TRBV10-3 TRBD2 TRBJ2-1
TGTGCCAGCAGCTGGGGACAGGGGGTGAACACTGAAGCTTTCTTT CASSWGQGVNTEAFF - TRBV5-6 TRBD1 TRBJ1-1
TGTGCCAGCAGCTTAGGGGAGGCGGGTGGCTACACCTTC CASSLGEAGGYTF - TRBV7-9 - TRBJ1-2
TGCGCCAGCAGCCAAGATCTAAGGGGGCGTTCGGGAAACATTCAGTACTTC CASSQDLRGRSGNIQYF - TRBV4-3 TRBD1 TRBJ2-4
TGTGCCAGCTCACCGGACATGCTAAATAATGGCTACACCTTC CASSPDMLNNGYTF few TRBV18 - TRBJ1-2
TGTGCCAGCAGCTTAGACCGGGTAGGCTACACCTTC CASSLDRVGYTF - TRBV13 - TRBJ1-2
TGTGCCAGCAGCTTGGTTGGGGCAACGGTCCAAGAGACCCAGTACTTC CASSLVGATVQETQYF - TRBV5-5 - TRBJ2-5
TGTGCCAGCAGATTAACCGGGACTAGTGAAAACATTCAGTACTTC CASRLTGTSENIQYF - TRBV7-2 TRBD2 TRBJ2-4
TGTGCCAGCAGCGTAGAGACGGGATTTAATGAAAAACTGTTTTTT CASSVETGFNEKLFF few TRBV9 - TRBJ1-4
TGTGCCAGCAGCTTAGTGGGGGGGACCTACAATGAGCAGTTCTTC CASSLVGGTYNEQFF - TRBV7-2 TRBD2 TRBJ2-1
TGTGCCAGCGGAGCTTGGATGTTTCGGGGGGGGACTGAGACCCAGTACTTC CASGAWMFRGGTETQYF - TRBV5-5 TRBD2 TRBJ2-5
TGTGCCAGCAGTGACAGGGGGTCAAATCAGCCCCAGCATTTT CASSDRGSNQPQHF - TRBV2 TRBD1 TRBJ1-5
TGTGCCACCAGTGGGACAGGGGGAACGCAGTATTTT CATSGTGGTQYF - TRBV24-1 TRBD1 TRBJ2-3
TGTGCCAGCAGCGTAGGACAGGGCCAGGAGCAGTTCTTC CASSVGQGQEQFF - TRBV7-3 TRBD1 TRBJ2-1
TGTGCCAGCTCCCGACGAGGAGCGCCTTACACTGAAGCTTTCTTT CASSRRGAPYTEAFF - TRBV27 - TRBJ1-1
TGTGCCAGCAGCCAATCTAGCGGGGCTATCACAGATACGCAGTATTTT CASSQSSGAITDTQYF - TRBV4-2 TRBD2 TRBJ2-3
TGTGCCAGCAGCGCTCCTGGGGGGGGATTGAACACTGAAGCTTTCTTT CASSAPGGGLNTEAFF few TRBV9 - TRBJ1-1
TGTGCCAGCAGCTTAGACGCCCGGAGAGGCACTGAAGCTTTCTTT CASSLDARRGTEAFF - TRBV7-2 - TRBJ1-1
TGTGCCTGGAGTGTACTAGGACAGGGGAATTATGGCTACACCTTC CAWSVLGQGNYGYTF - TRBV30 TRBD1 TRBJ1-2
TGCGCCAGCAGCTCAAAACATCAGACAGGGACGGGTCGAGCAACTAATGAAAAACTGTTTTTT CASSSKHQTGTGRATNEKLFF - TRBV5-1 TRBD1 TRBJ1-4
TGTGCCAGCTCACCCGGCTCTGGAAACACCATATATTTT CASSPGSGNTIYF - TRBV18 - TRBJ1-3
TGTGCCAGTAGTCCAGATACAGGGGGCGCGAATCAGCCCCAGCATTTT CASSPDTGGANQPQHF - TRBV19 TRBD1 TRBJ1-5
TGTGCCAGCAGCTTAACGACAGGGAGCACAGATACGCAGTATTTT CASSLTTGSTDTQYF - TRBV7-3 TRBD1 TRBJ2-3
TGTGCCAGCTCACCAAGACAGGTCGACTCCTATAATTCACCCCTCCACTTT CASSPRQVDSYNSPLHF - TRBV18 - TRBJ1-6
TGCGCCAGCAGCTTGTCCGGGGATGTCGAAGCTTTCTTT CASSLSGDVEAFF once TRBV5-1 - TRBJ1-1
TGTGCCAGCAGTCCCCCCCAGGGGAATCTGGAGACCCAGTACTTC CASSPPQGNLETQYF - TRBV25-1 - TRBJ2-5
TGTGCCACCAGTGTTGCCGGGACTAGCGGGGTGACAACCTACAATGAGCAGTTCTTC CATSVAGTSGVTTYNEQFF - TRBV24-1 TRBD2 TRBJ2-1
TGTGCCAGCAGCTTAGTCGCAGGGAGGCTCCAGCCCCAGCATTTT CASSLVAGRLQPQHF - TRBV7-2 - TRBJ1-5
TGTGCCTGGGGCAGGGTGTCTGGAAACACCATATATTTT CAWGRVSGNTIYF - TRBV30 - TRBJ1-3
TGCGCCAGCAGCTTGGATGGGACAGGGCCTTATGGCTACACCTTC CASSLDGTGPYGYTF - TRBV5-1 TRBD1 TRBJ1-2
TGTGCCAGTAGTATAGTCGGGACAGCTCCTAATCAACCCCAGCATTTT CASSIVGTAPNQPQHF - TRBV19 TRBD1 TRBJ1-5
TGTGCCAGCAAACAACAGGGGAAGGGCAATCAGCCCCAGCATTTT CASKQQGKGNQPQHF few TRBV27 TRBD1 TRBJ1-5
TGTGCCAGTAATGACAGGCCCGGGATGAATGAAAAACTGTTTTTT CASNDRPGMNEKLFF - TRBV19 - TRBJ1-4
TGTGCCATCAGTGAATTTATTAGCAATCAGCCCCAGCATTTT CAISEFISNQPQHF - TRBV10-3 - TRBJ1-5
TGTGCCAGCAGTTACTCGCGCGGGAGAGGAGGTGGCCTCTATGGCTACACCTTC CASSYSRGRGGGLYGYTF - TRBV6-2/TRBV6-3 - TRBJ1-2
TGTGCCAGCAGCGGCAGGGGTGCGTTTGGCGGGGGTTCCTACGAGCAGTACTTC CASSGRGAFGGGSYEQYF - TRBV7-9 - TRBJ2-7
TGTGCCAGCAGTGCGATAACCGGGAGAAAGGCTAAGAACACTGAAGCTTTCTTT CASSAITGRKAKNTEAFF - TRBV27 - TRBJ1-1
TGTGCCAGTAGCTTGCACTTCCAAGAGACCCAGTACTTC CASSLHFQETQYF - TRBV19 - TRBJ2-5
TGTGCCAGCAGCTTCAGGGTTACGGACACTGAAGCTTTCTTT CASSFRVTDTEAFF - TRBV11-2 - TRBJ1-1
TGTGCCAGCAGCTCGACTAGCGGGGGGGACCAGTACTTC CASSSTSGGDQYF - TRBV7-7 TRBD2 TRBJ2-5
TGTGCCAGCAGCTCCTCTAGCCTAAAGGAGCAGTTCTTC CASSSSSLKEQFF - TRBV7-2 - TRBJ2-1
TGTGCCAGCAGTCTTGGACTAGCGTCCGGCACCGGGGAGCTGTTTTTT CASSLGLASGTGELFF - TRBV3-1/TRBV3-2 TRBD2 TRBJ2-2
TGTGCCAGCAGAAGGACACCCACCGGGGAGCTGTTTTTT CASRRTPTGELFF - TRBV25-1 - TRBJ2-2
TGCGCCAGCAGCTTGGTTGGAGGGGGCTACTCTGGAAACACCATATATTTT CASSLVGGGYSGNTIYF - TRBV5-1 TRBD1 TRBJ1-3
TGTGCCAGCCGGCCAGGGTTTATCGGGGAGCTGTTTTTT CASRPGFIGELFF - TRBV7-6 - TRBJ2-2
TGTGCCTGGAGCGCCGGGACAGGCTGGTATGGGGCCAACGTCCTGACTTTC CAWSAGTGWYGANVLTF - TRBV30 TRBD1 TRBJ2-6
TGTGCCAGCAGCTTGTGGTATGTGAGGGACAGGCAAGAGACCCAGTACTTC CASSLWYVRDRQETQYF - TRBV7-7 TRBD1 TRBJ2-5
TGCGCCAGCAGCCCCTTTAGCGGGGGGCCTAGCGGGGAGCTGTTTTTT CASSPFSGGPSGELFF once TRBV5-1 TRBD2 TRBJ2-2
TGCGCCAGCAGCCAAGATAGGCAGGGAGGCACTAATGAAAAACTGTTTTTT CASSQDRQGGTNEKLFF - TRBV4-3 - TRBJ1-4
TGTGCCAGCAGCTCGTGGGCGAACACTGAAGCTTTCTTT CASSSWANTEAFF - TRBV7-2 - TRBJ1-1